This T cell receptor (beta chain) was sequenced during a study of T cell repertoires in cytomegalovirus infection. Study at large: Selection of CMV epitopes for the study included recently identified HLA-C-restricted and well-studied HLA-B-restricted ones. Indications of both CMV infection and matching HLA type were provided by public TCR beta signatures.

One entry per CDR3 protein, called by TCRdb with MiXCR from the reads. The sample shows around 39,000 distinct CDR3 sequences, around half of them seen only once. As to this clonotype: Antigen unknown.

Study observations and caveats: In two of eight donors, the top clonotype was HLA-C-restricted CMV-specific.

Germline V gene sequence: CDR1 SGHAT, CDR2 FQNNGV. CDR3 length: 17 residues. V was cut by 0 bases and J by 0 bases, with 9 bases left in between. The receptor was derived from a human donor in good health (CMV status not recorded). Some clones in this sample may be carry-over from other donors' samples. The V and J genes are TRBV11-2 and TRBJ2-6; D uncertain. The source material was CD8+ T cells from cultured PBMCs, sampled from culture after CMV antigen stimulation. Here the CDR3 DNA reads TGTGCCAGCAGCTTAGATGATGTCAACTCTGGGGCCAACGTCCTGACTTTC. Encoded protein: CASSLDDVNSGANVLTF.